Listed below are T cell receptor beta chains from one sample, sequenced in a study of blood T cell repertoires in COVID-19. Clones were sequenced by immunoSEQ multiplex PCR, and TCRdb holds only the in-frame ones, with some missing. The data show a few hundred thousand clones, 89% seen once. The sequenced sample was peripheral blood. The receptors originated from a woman aged 40 to 49 who had recovered from COVID-19. The CDR3 runs from the conserved cysteine through the conserved F or W. Fields, in order: clone size, D gene, V gene, J gene, CDR3 protein, CDR3 DNA. A D gene is named only where the DNA matches it firmly. Clone size is not always given. Where it is, it says once, few, many or a class for expanded clones.

size: .; D: .; V: TRBV2; J: TRBJ2-5; CDR3: CASSQGTTVEETQYF; DNA: TGTGCCAGCAGTCAGGGTACGACCGTTGAAGAGACCCAGTACTTC
size: .; D: .; V: TRBV5-5; J: TRBJ2-3; CDR3: CASSSGTSLTTAQYF; DNA: TGTGCCAGCAGCTCCGGGACTTCCCTCACAACGGCGCAGTATTTT
size: few; D: .; V: TRBV24-1; J: TRBJ2-1; CDR3: CATKGDNTNNEQFF; DNA: TGTGCCACTAAGGGGGACAATACGAACAATGAGCAGTTCTTC
size: .; D: .; V: TRBV6-5; J: TRBJ2-3; CDR3: CASSYRDTQYF; DNA: TGTGCCAGCAGTTACCGTGATACGCAGTATTTT
size: .; D: TRBD2; V: TRBV5-1; J: TRBJ2-5; CDR3: CASSFSPVPGGQETQYF; DNA: TGCGCCAGCAGCTTCTCCCCGGTCCCGGGGGGCCAAGAGACCCAGTACTTC
size: once; D: .; V: TRBV18; J: TRBJ2-4; CDR3: CASSPERSNIQYF; DNA: TGTGCCAGCTCACCGGAGCGTTCGAACATTCAGTACTTC
size: .; D: TRBD1; V: TRBV19; J: TRBJ1-2; CDR3: CASSMQTGVNYGYTF; DNA: TGTGCCAGTAGTATGCAGACAGGGGTTAACTATGGCTACACCTTC
size: .; D: TRBD1; V: TRBV2; J: TRBJ2-1; CDR3: CASKTGQWDNEQFF; DNA: TGTGCCAGCAAAACGGGACAGTGGGACAATGAGCAGTTCTTC
size: .; D: .; V: TRBV28; J: TRBJ1-5; CDR3: CASRTTGYSNQPQHF; DNA: TGTGCCAGCAGAACGACAGGCTATAGCAATCAGCCCCAGCATTTT
size: .; D: TRBD1; V: TRBV5-6; J: TRBJ1-6; CDR3: CASSPDGQASPLHF; DNA: TGTGCCAGCAGCCCGGACGGACAGGCATCACCCCTCCACTTT
size: .; D: .; V: TRBV5-4; J: TRBJ2-2; CDR3: CASSLARASDTGELFF; DNA: TGTGCCAGCAGCTTGGCCCGTGCGTCCGACACCGGGGAGCTGTTTTTT
size: .; D: .; V: TRBV19; J: TRBJ1-2; CDR3: CASSIVGVSYTF; DNA: TGTGCCAGTAGTATAGTCGGGGTTAGCTACACCTTC
size: .; D: TRBD1; V: TRBV5-4; J: TRBJ1-3; CDR3: CASGGQGTGGNTIYF; DNA: TGTGCCAGCGGAGGACAGGGGACAGGTGGAAACACCATATATTTT
size: .; D: .; V: TRBV3-1/TRBV3-2; J: TRBJ2-3; CDR3: CASSQDKGGSTDTQYF; DNA: TGTGCCAGCAGCCAAGATAAAGGGGGTAGCACAGATACGCAGTATTTT
size: .; D: TRBD2; V: TRBV5-4; J: TRBJ2-2; CDR3: CASSLALIAGNTGELFF; DNA: TGTGCCAGCAGCTTGGCCTTAATAGCGGGCAATACCGGGGAGCTGTTTTTT
size: .; D: .; V: TRBV19; J: TRBJ2-2; CDR3: CASLTAGGRGELFF; DNA: TGTGCCAGCTTAACGGCAGGGGGGCGCGGGGAGCTGTTTTTT
size: .; D: TRBD1; V: TRBV5-4; J: TRBJ2-5; CDR3: CANSQGAGETQYF; DNA: TGTGCCAACTCACAGGGGGCGGGTGAGACCCAGTACTTC
size: once; D: TRBD2; V: TRBV11-2; J: TRBJ2-1; CDR3: CASSLSTSGINEQFF; DNA: TGTGCCAGCAGCTTATCAACTAGCGGGATCAATGAGCAGTTCTTC
size: .; D: TRBD1; V: TRBV18; J: TRBJ2-3; CDR3: CASSQGTGRSDTQYF; DNA: TGTGCCAGCTCACAAGGGACAGGCCGATCAGATACGCAGTATTTT
size: .; D: TRBD2; V: TRBV7-2; J: TRBJ2-5; CDR3: CASERLAGEIGTQYF; DNA: TGTGCCAGCGAAAGGCTAGCGGGAGAGATCGGGACCCAGTACTTC
size: .; D: .; V: TRBV3-1/TRBV3-2; J: TRBJ1-6; CDR3: CASSSQGLPLHF; DNA: TGTGCCAGCAGCTCCCAGGGACTACCCCTCCACTTT
size: .; D: .; V: TRBV7-3; J: TRBJ2-5; CDR3: CASSLWNRAGETQYF; DNA: TGTGCCAGCAGCTTATGGAACAGGGCCGGTGAGACCCAGTACTTC
size: .; D: TRBD2; V: TRBV15; J: TRBJ2-1; CDR3: CATTGQRTSDYNEQFF; DNA: TGTGCCACCACCGGCCAACGGACTAGCGACTACAATGAGCAGTTCTTC
size: .; D: .; V: TRBV5-1; J: TRBJ2-7; CDR3: CASSPLSTYEQYF; DNA: TGCGCCAGCAGCCCGCTTAGCACTTACGAGCAGTACTTC
size: .; D: TRBD1; V: TRBV5-1; J: TRBJ2-7; CDR3: CASSPGGTGGMDEQYF; DNA: TGCGCCAGCAGCCCCGGTGGGACAGGGGGCATGGACGAGCAGTACTTC
size: .; D: .; V: TRBV7-6; J: TRBJ1-2; CDR3: CASSLDGLGYTF; DNA: TGTGCCAGCAGCTTAGATGGCCTTGGCTACACCTTC
size: .; D: .; V: TRBV12-5; J: TRBJ1-6; CDR3: CASGFTGWSSVPLHF; DNA: TGTGCTAGTGGTTTTACGGGGTGGAGTAGTGTACCCCTCCACTTT
size: .; D: TRBD1; V: TRBV5-1; J: TRBJ1-1; CDR3: CASSLRGQMNTEAFF; DNA: TGCGCCAGCAGCCTTAGGGGACAGATGAACACTGAAGCTTTCTTT
size: .; D: .; V: TRBV19; J: TRBJ1-1; CDR3: CASRAGVTEAFF; DNA: TGTGCCAGTAGAGCGGGGGTCACTGAAGCTTTCTTT
size: .; D: .; V: TRBV6-4; J: TRBJ1-1; CDR3: CASRKRHTENTEAFF; DNA: TGTGCCAGCAGAAAAAGACACACAGAGAACACTGAAGCTTTCTTT
size: .; D: .; V: TRBV7-3; J: TRBJ2-1; CDR3: CASSLSGGAEGEQFF; DNA: TGTGCCAGCAGCTTAAGTGGGGGGGCCGAAGGTGAGCAGTTCTTC
size: once; D: .; V: TRBV19; J: TRBJ1-1; CDR3: CASRVGRNTEAFF; DNA: TGTGCCAGTAGGGTAGGGAGAAACACTGAAGCTTTCTTT
size: .; D: TRBD2; V: TRBV24-1; J: TRBJ2-5; CDR3: CATSDLGSSGIRETQYF; DNA: TGTGCCACCAGTGATTTGGGGTCTAGCGGGATTCGGGAGACCCAGTACTTC
size: .; D: .; V: TRBV6-5; J: TRBJ2-1; CDR3: CASSYRGQMANEQFF; DNA: TGTGCCAGCAGTTACCGCGGACAGATGGCCAATGAGCAGTTCTTC
size: .; D: .; V: TRBV6-2/TRBV6-3; J: TRBJ2-5; CDR3: CASSSPSNGGETQYF; DNA: TGTGCCAGCAGTTCCCCTAGCAACGGGGGAGAGACCCAGTACTTC
size: few; D: .; V: TRBV14; J: TRBJ2-7; CDR3: CASSQMVGQSYEQYF; DNA: TGTGCCAGCAGCCAAATGGTCGGACAGTCCTACGAGCAGTACTTC
size: .; D: TRBD2; V: TRBV5-8; J: TRBJ2-3; CDR3: CANRLAGADTQYF; DNA: TGTGCCAACCGACTAGCAGGCGCAGATACGCAGTATTTT
size: .; D: .; V: TRBV27; J: TRBJ1-1; CDR3: CASRGLPTEAFF; DNA: TGTGCCAGCAGGGGGCTCCCCACTGAAGCTTTCTTT
size: few; D: TRBD2; V: TRBV10-2; J: TRBJ2-2; CDR3: CASSPGLGAVGELFF; DNA: TGCGCCAGCAGTCCGGGACTAGGGGCTGTCGGGGAGCTGTTTTTT
size: few; D: TRBD1; V: TRBV2; J: TRBJ1-5; CDR3: CASSPGTGITQPQHF; DNA: TGTGCCAGCAGCCCCGGGACAGGGATTACCCAGCCCCAGCATTTT
size: .; D: .; V: TRBV6-2/TRBV6-3; J: TRBJ1-4; CDR3: CASSYPLYRNLNEKLFF; DNA: TGTGCCAGCAGTTATCCCCTCTACAGGAATCTGAATGAAAAACTGTTTTTT
size: .; D: .; V: TRBV15; J: TRBJ2-4; CDR3: CATSRDRSLAKNIQYF; DNA: TGTGCCACCTCGAGGGATAGGTCATTAGCCAAAAACATTCAGTACTTC
size: once; D: TRBD2; V: TRBV5-1; J: TRBJ2-3; CDR3: CASSSYSGGGTDTQYF; DNA: TGCGCCAGCAGCTCTTATAGCGGGGGAGGGACAGATACGCAGTATTTT
size: few; D: .; V: TRBV7-9; J: TRBJ2-7; CDR3: CASSSNPTDEQYF; DNA: TGTGCCAGCAGCTCGAACCCCACAGACGAGCAGTACTTC